This paragraph covers one T cell receptor beta chain sequence. Its antigen is not known. The junction shows a germline mismatch at one end, possibly a read error. Only in-frame clones appear in the TCRdb table, and some are missing; sequencing was by immunoSEQ multiplex PCR. The table has tens of thousands of clones, over 70% seen once; the top ten hold approximately 2.7%. The record originates from a study of PD-1 blockade in mismatch repair-deficient tumors. Study-wide findings and caveats: After pembrolizumab, tumor-resident clones rose rapidly, then generally contracted before radiologic responses.

The CDR3 totals 15 residues. CDR1 is LNHDA and CDR2 is SQIVND in the germline V gene (reference sequence). Three pembrolizumab responders had their TCRs sequenced. Sequenced material: peripheral blood, taken 12 weeks after starting pembrolizumab. The origin of this receptor is an adult with mismatch repair-deficient cancer. The chain is built from TRBV19 and TRBJ2-7; D is unclear. The CDR3 sequence: CASSIALSSVWEQYF. The CDR3 DNA reads TGTGCCAGTAGCATAGCCCTTAGTTCGGTCTGGGAGCAGTACTTC.